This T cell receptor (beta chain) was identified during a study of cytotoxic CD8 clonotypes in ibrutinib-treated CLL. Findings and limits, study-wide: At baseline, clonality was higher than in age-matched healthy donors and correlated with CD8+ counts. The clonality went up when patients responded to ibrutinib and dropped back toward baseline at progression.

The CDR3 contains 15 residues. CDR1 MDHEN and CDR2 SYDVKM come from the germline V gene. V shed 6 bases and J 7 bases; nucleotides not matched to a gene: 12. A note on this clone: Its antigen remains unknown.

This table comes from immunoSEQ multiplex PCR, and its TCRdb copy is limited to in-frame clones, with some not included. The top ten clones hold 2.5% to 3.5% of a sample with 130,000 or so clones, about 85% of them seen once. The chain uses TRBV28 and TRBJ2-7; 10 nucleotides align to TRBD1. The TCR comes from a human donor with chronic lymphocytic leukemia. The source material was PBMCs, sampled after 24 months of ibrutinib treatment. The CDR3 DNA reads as TGTGCCAGCAGGATGGGGGACAGGGGAATCGTGGAGCAGTACTTC. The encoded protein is CASRMGDRGIVEQYF.